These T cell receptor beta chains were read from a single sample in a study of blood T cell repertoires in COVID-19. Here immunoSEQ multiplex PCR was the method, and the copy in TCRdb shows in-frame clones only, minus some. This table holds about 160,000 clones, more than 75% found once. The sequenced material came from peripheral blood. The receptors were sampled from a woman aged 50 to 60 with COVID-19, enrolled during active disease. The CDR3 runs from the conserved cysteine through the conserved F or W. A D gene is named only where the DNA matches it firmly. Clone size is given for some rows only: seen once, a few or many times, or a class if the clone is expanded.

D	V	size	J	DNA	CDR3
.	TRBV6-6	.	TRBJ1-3	TGTGCCAGCAGTTCCGACAAGACTGGAAACACCATATATTTT	CASSSDKTGNTIYF
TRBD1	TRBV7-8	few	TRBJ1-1	TGTGCCAGCAGCTTCAGATCCGGGACAGGGGCGACTGAAGCTTTCTTT	CASSFRSGTGATEAFF
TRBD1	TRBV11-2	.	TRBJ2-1	TGTGCCAGCAGCTCGGCCGGCATAGACAGGGGGCGGGAGCAGTTCTTC	CASSSAGIDRGREQFF
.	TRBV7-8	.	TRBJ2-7	TGTGCCAGCAGCTTAGTTCGCAGCTCCTACGAGCAGTACTTC	CASSLVRSSYEQYF
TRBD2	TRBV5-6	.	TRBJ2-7	TGTGCCAGCAGCTCGACTAGCTACTACGAGCAGTACTTC	CASSSTSYYEQYF
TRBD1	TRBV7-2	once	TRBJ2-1	TGTGCCAGCAGCACCCGACAGGGCAGGAATGAGCAGTTCTTC	CASSTRQGRNEQFF
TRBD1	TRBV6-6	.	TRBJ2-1	TGTGCCAGCAGTCCCCCCTCGGGACAGGGCACCTACAATGAGCAGTTCTTC	CASSPPSGQGTYNEQFF
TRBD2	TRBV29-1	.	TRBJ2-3	TGCAGCGTTGTGGGGGGGAGCACAGATACGCAGTATTTT	CSVVGGSTDTQYF
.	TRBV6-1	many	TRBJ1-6	TGTGCCAGCAGTGAAGCCGACGGGTCCAATTCACCCCTCCACTTT	CASSEADGSNSPLHF
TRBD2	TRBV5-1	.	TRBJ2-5	TGCGCCAGCAGCGCTGGACTAGCGGGGAGACTACAAGAGACCCAGTACTTC	CASSAGLAGRLQETQYF
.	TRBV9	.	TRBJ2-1	TGTGCCAGCAGCGCGTCGGGACTGGTATACAATGAGCAGTTCTTC	CASSASGLVYNEQFF
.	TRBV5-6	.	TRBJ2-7	TGTGCCAGCAGCTTGGGCAGGGTTGGGGAGCAGTACTTC	CASSLGRVGEQYF
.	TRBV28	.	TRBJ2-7	TGTGCCACCAAGAAACCGGGAACAAGCTACGAGCAGTACTTC	CATKKPGTSYEQYF
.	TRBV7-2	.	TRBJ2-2	TGTGCCAGCAGCTCTAGCCCCGGGGAGCTGTTTTTT	CASSSSPGELFF
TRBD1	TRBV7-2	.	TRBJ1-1	TGTGCCAGCTCGGGACAGGGGACCAAAACGGGTGAAGCTTTCTTT	CASSGQGTKTGEAFF
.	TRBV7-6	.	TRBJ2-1	TGTGCCAGCAGCTTAGCCCATTCCAGGGGGAGGCGGGTGAATGAGCAGTTCTTC	CASSLAHSRGRRVNEQFF
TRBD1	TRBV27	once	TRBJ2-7	TGTGCCAGCCGCCAGGGGGCCTTGGGCCACTACGAGCAGTACTTC	CASRQGALGHYEQYF
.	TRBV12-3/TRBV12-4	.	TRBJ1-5	TGTGCCAGCAGTACCTCCACACAACAGCCCCAGCATTTT	CASSTSTQQPQHF
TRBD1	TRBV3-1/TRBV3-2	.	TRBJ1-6	TGTGCCAGCAGCCAAGGGACAGGGAATTCACCCCTCCACTTT	CASSQGTGNSPLHF
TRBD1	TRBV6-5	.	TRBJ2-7	TGTGCCAGCAGTTACGCCCAGGGGGCATACGAGCAGTACTTC	CASSYAQGAYEQYF
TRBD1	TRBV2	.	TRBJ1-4	TGTGCCAGCAGCAGACAGGGGGGAACTAATGAAAAACTGTTTTTT	CASSRQGGTNEKLFF
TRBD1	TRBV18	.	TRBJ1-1	TGTGCCAGCTCACCAGCCGGGACAGGGGTATCTGAAGCTTTCTTT	CASSPAGTGVSEAFF
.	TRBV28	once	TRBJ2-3	TGTGCCAGCAGGGGGCAATCCAGCCGCACAGATACGCAGTATTTT	CASRGQSSRTDTQYF
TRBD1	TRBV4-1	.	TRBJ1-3	TGCGCCAGCAGCCGCACAGGGGAGTCTGGAAACACCATATATTTT	CASSRTGESGNTIYF
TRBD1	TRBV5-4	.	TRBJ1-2	TGTGCCAGCAGCCCGGACGGGACAGCTAACTATGGCTACACCTTC	CASSPDGTANYGYTF
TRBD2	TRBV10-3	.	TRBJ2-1	TGTGCCATCATGGTTCTAGCGGGCAGAAAAAGCTCCTACAATGAGCAGTTCTTC	CAIMVLAGRKSSYNEQFF
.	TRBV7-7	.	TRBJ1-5	TGTGCTAGCAGCTCCGATCAGCCCCAGCATTTT	CASSSDQPQHF
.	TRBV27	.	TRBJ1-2	TGTGCCAGCATGGGGGGGGAGGAAATCTATGGCTACACCTTC	CASMGGEEIYGYTF
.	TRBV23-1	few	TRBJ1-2	TGCGCCAGCAGTCAATCGAGGACAGCTAACTATGGCTACACCTTC	CASSQSRTANYGYTF
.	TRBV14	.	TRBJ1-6	TGTGCCAGCAGCCAAGAGGCCTTTGGGGGCTCACCCCTCCACTTT	CASSQEAFGGSPLHF
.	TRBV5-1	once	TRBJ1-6	TGCGCCAGCAGCTTGGGACAGATTAATTCACCCCTCCACTTT	CASSLGQINSPLHF
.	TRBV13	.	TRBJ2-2	TGTGCCAGCAGCTTAGTTCGGGACAAAGTTCCCTTCGCGAACACCGGGGAGCTGTTTTTT	CASSLVRDKVPFANTGELFF
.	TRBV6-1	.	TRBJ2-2	TGTGCCAGCAGTGAAACAGGGAAGGAGCTGTTTTTT	CASSETGKELFF
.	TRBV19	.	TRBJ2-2	TGTGCCAGTAGAGAACATAAGAACACCGGGGAGCTGTTTTTT	CASREHKNTGELFF
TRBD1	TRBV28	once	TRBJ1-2	TGTGCCAGCAGTTCCCCGACAGGGGGCGCTGGCTATGGCTACACCTTC	CASSSPTGGAGYGYTF
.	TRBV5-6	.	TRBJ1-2	TGTGCCAGCAATTCCGGGAACTATGGCTACACCTTC	CASNSGNYGYTF
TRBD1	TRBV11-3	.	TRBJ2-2	TGTGCCAGCAGCTCCGGGACAGACCTCACCGGGGAGCTGTTTTTT	CASSSGTDLTGELFF
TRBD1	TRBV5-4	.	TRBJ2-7	TGTGCCAGCAGCTTGGGGTCGGGACAGGGGGCATACGAGCAGTACTTC	CASSLGSGQGAYEQYF
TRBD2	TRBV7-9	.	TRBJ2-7	TGTGCCAGCAGCTTAGCATTAGCGGGGGTCACTTCCTACGAGCAGTACTTC	CASSLALAGVTSYEQYF
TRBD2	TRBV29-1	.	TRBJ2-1	TGCAGCGTTACTAGCGGGGGTTTCTATGAGCAGTTCTTC	CSVTSGGFYEQFF
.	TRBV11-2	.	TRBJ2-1	TGTGCCAGCAGCTCAACCGTAACAGGGTTGGAACAGTTCTTC	CASSSTVTGLEQFF
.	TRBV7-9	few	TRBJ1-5	TGTGCCAGCAGCTTAGCGGAGACCTTAGGGCCCCAGCATTTT	CASSLAETLGPQHF
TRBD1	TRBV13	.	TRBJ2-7	TGTGCCAGCAGCGACCGGGACAGTATAAACTACGAGCAGTACTTC	CASSDRDSINYEQYF
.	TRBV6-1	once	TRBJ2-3	TGTGCCAGCAGTGAAGCGGGGGGTGATACGCAGTATTTT	CASSEAGGDTQYF
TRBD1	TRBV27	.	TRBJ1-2	TGTGCCAGCAGTTTCTCAGGGGGCGGCTACACCTTC	CASSFSGGGYTF
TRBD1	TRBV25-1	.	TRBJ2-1	TGTGCCAGCAGTGAGTACAGGGGGGCCTCCTACAATGAGCAGTTCTTC	CASSEYRGASYNEQFF
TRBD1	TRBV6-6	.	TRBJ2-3	TGTGCCAGCAGTAACGGACAGGGGGCTTCAGATACGCAGTATTTT	CASSNGQGASDTQYF
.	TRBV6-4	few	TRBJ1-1	TGTGCCAGCAGCGCTACAGGGATGAACACTGAAGCTTTCTTT	CASSATGMNTEAFF
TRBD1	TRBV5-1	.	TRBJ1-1	TGCGCCAGCAGCAACCGCCCGGGACAGATCAACACTGAAGCTTTCTTT	CASSNRPGQINTEAFF
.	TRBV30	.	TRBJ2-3	TGTGCCTGGCGTGCTCGTGACGACAGGCCATACACAGATACGCAGTATTTT	CAWRARDDRPYTDTQYF
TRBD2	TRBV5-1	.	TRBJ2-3	TGCGCCAGCAGCTTGGGACTAGCGGGGGGAACAGATACGCAGTATTTT	CASSLGLAGGTDTQYF
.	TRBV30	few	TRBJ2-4	TGTGCCTGGAGTGTACGGAGGGATGGCAACATTCAGTACTTC	CAWSVRRDGNIQYF